This TCR beta chain was found in a study of shared clonotypes between healthy human individuals. Study summary: Each donor's CD8 memory used one plate, CD8 naive two, each CD4 subset three.

The CDR3 has 11 residues. V shed 7 bases and J shed 5 bases, with 8 bases lying between them. Germline V gene lookup returns CDR1 SNHLY and CDR2 FYNNEI. Study results and limitations: For sorted subsets, rarefaction showed incomplete sequencing despite large depth. Generally, estimated richness proved larger in naive subsets than it did in memory subsets.

Clones were sequenced by immunoSEQ multiplex PCR, and TCRdb holds only the in-frame ones, with some missing. The top ten hold 0.37% of the sample, which has a few million clones, around 93% seen once. Points on this clone: The antigen is unknown. This CDR3 is also generated by other DNA sequences in the sample.

CD4+ cells were split into CD45RA+ naive and CD45RA-negative memory subsets. Sample: naive CD4+ T cells from PBMCs. The subset was: CD45RA+ positively selected. This chain joins TRBV2 and TRBJ2-5; D perhaps matches TRBD2 (5 bases). The sequence was obtained from a man aged 18 to 30 in good health. Some clones in this sample may be carry-over from other donors' samples. CDR3 region: CASTRGETQYF. CDR3 coding DNA: TGTGCCAGCACGCGCGGGGAGACCCAGTACTTC.